This T cell receptor beta chain emerged from a study of STAT5B mutations in CD4+ large granular lymphocyte leukemia. Study-level information: The CDR3 'QG' motif was associated with a particular HLA allele among healthy donors.

As to this clone: Its antigen is as yet unknown.

TCRdb's table, derived via immunoSEQ multiplex PCR, lists solely in-frame clones and lacks some. The profile shows about 30,000 clones, 70% to 85% of them singletons. Germline V gene sequence: CDR1 SGHDT, CDR2 YYEEEE. Unmatched junction bases numbered 8, after V lost 4 bases and J lost 6 bases. The CDR3 totals 15 residues. The study's findings and limits: Patient CD4-sorted repertoires looked more clonal than healthy CD4+ repertoires, even without putative leukemic clones. 8/27 top patient clones versus 2/35 control clones were TRBV06-family. The CD4+ versus CD8+ T-LGLL clonality difference may reflect limited sample size.

The specimen sequenced was CD4+ T cells from blood buffy coats. The V gene is TRBV5-6, the J gene TRBJ2-7, with 12 nucleotides matching TRBD2. The receptor was derived from a human donor in good health. The CDR3 DNA follows: TGTGCCAGCAGCCCTCTAGCGGGGGGGCCGGGCGAGCAGTACTTC. This translates into CASSPLAGGPGEQYF.